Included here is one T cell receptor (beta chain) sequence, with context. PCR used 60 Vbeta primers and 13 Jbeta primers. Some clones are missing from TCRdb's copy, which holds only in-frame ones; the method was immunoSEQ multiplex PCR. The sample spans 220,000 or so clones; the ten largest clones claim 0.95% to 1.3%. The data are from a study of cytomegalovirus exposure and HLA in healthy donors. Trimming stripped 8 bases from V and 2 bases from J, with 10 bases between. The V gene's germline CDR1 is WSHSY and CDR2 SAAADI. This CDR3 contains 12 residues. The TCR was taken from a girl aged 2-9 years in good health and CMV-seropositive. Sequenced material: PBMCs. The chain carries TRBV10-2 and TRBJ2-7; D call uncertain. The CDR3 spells CASESSTYEQYF. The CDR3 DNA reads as TGCGCCAGCGAGTCATCCACCTACGAGCAGTACTTC.